These 27 T cell receptor beta chains originate from one sample sequenced in a study of spatial heterogeneity in lung cancer. TCRdb ran MiXCR on the 5' RACE reads and lists one entry per CDR3 protein. This table holds 30,000 to 35,000 distinct CDR3 sequences, roughly a tenth found once. Time point meaning: blood at routine non-recurrence follow-up after resection. The sample consisted of PBMCs, taken at follow-up. The receptors were sampled from a female donor with early-stage non-small cell lung cancer.

This clonotype has ten or more counts. The chain uses TRBV27 and TRBJ2-1, with unresolved D. CDR1 is MNHEY and CDR2 is SMNVEV in the germline V gene (reference sequence). Deletions cut 0 bases from V and 7 bases from J, with 7 bases between. The CDR3 loop spans 13 amino acids. The CDR3: CASSLSKGNEQFF. The CDR3 DNA follows: TGTGCCAGCAGTTTATCTAAAGGGAATGAGCAGTTCTTC.

This clonotype has just a few counts. This chain joins TRBV28 and TRBJ1-5; possibly TRBD1 for D (5 bases). Germline-derived CDR1 and CDR2 are MDHEN and SYDVKM. The V end was cut by 2 bases, the J end by 0 bases, with 17 bases between. The CDR3 is made up of 18 amino acids. CDR3: CASSLIGGSRNSNQPQHF. The CDR3 DNA reads TGTGCCAGCAGTTTAATTGGGGGAAGCAGGAATAGCAATCAGCCCCAGCATTTT.

This clonotype occurred a few times. CDR3 DNA: TGTGCCAGCAGTGAAGGGCGGGGGGCTCTCAATGAGCAGTTCTTC. It codes for CASSEGRGALNEQFF. The rearrangement links TRBV2 to TRBJ2-1, with TRBD2 identical over 8 bases. Germline V lookup: CDR1 SNHLY, CDR2 FYNNEI. V gave up 1 base and J gave up 6 bases; unmatched junction bases: 5. This CDR3 has 15 residues.

This clonotype has at least ten counts. The genes are TRBV28 and TRBJ2-2; weak D call: TRBD1 (6 bases). The V end lost 5 bases, the J end lost 6 bases, and 16 bases lay between the germline ends. Germline V gene sequence: CDR1 MDHEN, CDR2 SYDVKM. The CDR3 is 15 amino acids. This CDR3 is CASSPYPGEAGELFF. As DNA, the CDR3 is TGTGCCAGCAGTCCGTACCCAGGGGAAGCCGGGGAGCTGTTTTTT. Full variable domain (remainder filled in from reference TRBV28 and TRBJ2-2): DVKVTQSSRYLVKRTGEKVFLECVQDMDHENMFWYRQDPGLGLRLIYFSYDVKMKEKGDIPEGYSVSREKKERFSLILESASTNQTSMYLCASSPYPGEAGELFFGEGSRLTVL.

CDR3 nucleotides: TGTGCCAGCAGTCCCCTAACTAGCGGGGACGGCTACACCTTC. It translates to CASSPLTSGDGYTF. The genes are TRBV28 and TRBJ1-2, with D perhaps matching TRBD1 (5 bases). The CDR3 length is 14 residues. The germline V gene has CDR1 MDHEN and CDR2 SYDVKM. The V gene lost 5 bases and the J gene lost 8 bases, with 18 bases spanning the gap.

Note on this clonotype: This may be a read error: a much more frequent sequence differs by one nucleotide. The chain joins TRBV27 to TRBJ1-5, with D uncertain. Germline V gene sequence: CDR1 MNHEY, CDR2 SMNVEV (reference sequence). CDR3 length: 13 residues. The CDR3 spells CASSLGSNQSQHF. The CDR3 nucleotides read TGTGCCAGCAGTTTAGGTAGCAATCAGTCCCAGCATTTT.

The chain is built from TRBV29-1 and TRBJ1-2; TRBD1 matches at 8 bases. The V and J ends lost 3 bases and 7 bases, in that order; junction bases with no gene match: 7. The germline V gene has CDR1 SQVTM and CDR2 ANQGSEA. This CDR3 has 13 residues. The CDR3 region is CSVEAGGAFGYTF. The CDR3 coding sequence is TGCAGCGTTGAGGCAGGGGGCGCCTTTGGCTACACCTTC.

This clonotype came up many times. V gene TRBV29-1 combines with J gene TRBJ1-2; the D is unclear. The germline CDR1 and CDR2 sequences are SQVTM and ANQGSEA. CDR3 length: 11 residues. The germline V and J ends were trimmed by 7 bases and 1 base, with 7 bases remaining between them. The CDR3 region has the DNA TGCAGCGCAAAGAATAACTATGGCTACACCTTC. Protein sequence: CSAKNNYGYTF.

To note about this clonotype: The junction does not match germline at one end; this may be a read error. J is TRBJ2-3 and V is TRBV5-1; 11 nucleotides align to TRBD2. This CDR3 region has 17 residues. Germline CDR1 reads SGHRS; CDR2 reads YFSETQ. The CDR3 DNA reads TGCGCCAGCAGCTTGGGGCTAGCGGGGGGCCCCACAGATATGCAGTATTTT. This encodes CASSLGLAGGPTDMQYF.

This clonotype was recorded many times. The chain employs TRBV11-1 and TRBJ2-1, with 8 bases that match TRBD2. V gave up 1 base and J gave up 4 bases; unmatched junction bases: 9. The CDR3 extends over 17 amino acids. Germline CDR1 SGHAT, CDR2 FQDESV (reference sequence). CDR3 nucleotides: TGTGCCAGCAGCTTAGGTCTTTCTGCGGGGGGATACAATGAGCAGTTCTTC. Protein product: CASSLGLSAGGYNEQFF.

This clonotype was observed a handful of times. CDR3: CASSQDRTTGELFF. The CDR3 DNA follows: TGTGCCAGCAGCCAAGATAGGACCACCGGGGAGCTGTTTTTT. V and J are TRBV14 and TRBJ2-2; the D is unclear. The V end was cut by 0 bases, the J end by 4 bases, with 6 bases between. Germline V gene sequence: CDR1 SGHDN, CDR2 FVKESK. CDR3 length equals 14 residues.

The table lists this clonotype with many counts. The rearrangement uses TRBV24-1 and TRBJ2-5; D is ambiguous. The V and J ends lost 3 bases and 5 bases respectively, with 12 bases between them. Per the germline V gene, CDR1 is KGHDR and CDR2 is SFDVKD. The length of the CDR3 is 14 residues. The CDR3 bases are TGTGCCACCAGTGATCCGCAGTATTCTGAGACCCAGTACTTC. Translating gives CATSDPQYSETQYF.

This clonotype has a count of ten or more. The chain joins TRBV28 to TRBJ2-1; unclear D gene. The CDR3 is 13 residues long. The V end lost 2 bases, the J end lost 3 bases, and 5 bases lay between the germline ends. Looked up from germline, CDR1 is MDHEN and CDR2 is SYDVKM. The CDR3 coding sequence is TGTGCCAGCAGTTTAGCAGTCTACAATGAGCAGTTCTTC. It codes for CASSLAVYNEQFF.

This clonotype was observed a few times. V and J are TRBV7-3 and TRBJ2-5; no firm D call. The germline gives CDR1 SGHTA, CDR2 FQGTGA. V shed 3 bases and J shed 2 bases, with 7 bases lying between them. The CDR3 has 13 amino acids. The CDR3 sequence is CASSFLGQETQYF. The CDR3 DNA reads as TGTGCCAGCAGCTTCCTGGGGCAAGAGACCCAGTACTTC.

This clonotype has ten or more counts. CDR3 amino acids: CASGGGQWNTEAFF. CDR3 coding DNA: TGTGCCAGCGGGGGGGGACAGTGGAACACTGAAGCTTTCTTT. This rearrangement joins TRBV12-3 or TRBV12-4 to TRBJ1-1, with 7 bases identical to TRBD1. Trimming cost V 8 bases and J 1 base; bases outside gene matches: 7. The CDR3 has 14 residues.

This clonotype has a count of ten or more. This chain connects TRBV28 to TRBJ2-5; D remains unclear. V was clipped by 5 bases and J by 5 bases, with 9 bases between them. This CDR3 contains 12 residues. Germline lookup yields CDR1 MDHEN and CDR2 SYDVKM. CDR3 in amino acids: CASSLIRETQYF. The CDR3 DNA follows: TGTGCCAGCAGTCTTATCCGGGAGACCCAGTACTTC.

This clonotype was recorded many times. The chain carries TRBV20-1 and TRBJ2-3; TRBD2 matches at 12 bases. Germline assignment: CDR1 DFQATT and CDR2 SNEGSKA (reference sequence). The CDR3 consists of 16 residues. Losses at the gene ends were 3 bases for V and 4 bases for J; bases not matched to a gene: 8. The CDR3 DNA reads as TGCAGTGCTAGCCTCCCTAGCGGGGGGGCTTCAGATACGCAGTATTTT. As protein: CSASLPSGGASDTQYF.

Note on this clonotype: It may be a read error: a sequence one base away is much more abundant. The V call is TRBV29-1, the J call TRBJ2-5; 9 positions agree with TRBD1. In germline, CDR1 is SQVTM, CDR2 ANQGSEA. V trimming: 5 bases; J trimming: 3 bases; junction bases outside the gene matches: 16. The CDR3 loop spans 17 amino acids. The DNA of the CDR3 is TGCAGCGTTTGTACCGGGACAGGGAGGGCCATAGAAGAGACCCAGTACTTC. Translating gives CSVCTGTGRAIEETQYF.

This clonotype was seen repeatedly, ten times or more. CDR3 coding DNA: TGTGCCAGCAGCTGGGACAGTTACGAGCAGTACTTC. It translates to CASSWDSYEQYF. The rearrangement links TRBV7-2 to TRBJ2-7, with 7 bases identical to TRBD1. The germline V gene encodes CDR1 SGHTA and CDR2 FQGNSA. V lost 4 bases and J lost 4; bases outside the gene matches: 1. This CDR3 is 12 amino acids long.

The chain recombines TRBV5-1 with TRBJ2-4, with TRBD2 matching over 7 bases. Germline values: CDR1 SGHRS, CDR2 YFSETQ. The CDR3 runs to 20 residues. Trimming cost V 0 bases and J 6 bases; bases outside gene matches: 21. CDR3 nucleotide sequence: TGCGCCAGCAGCTTGGGTCTTCGGGGGGTACATCCTCGCCTCGGAAACATTCAGTACTTC. Translated, it gives CASSLGLRGVHPRLGNIQYF.

With regard to this clonotype: One end of the junction does not line up with germline, which may come from a read error. The chain is built from TRBV11-2 and TRBJ2-3; D gene ambiguous. This CDR3 comprises 17 residues. Germline values: CDR1 SGHAT, CDR2 FQNNGV. The CDR3 spells CASSLGVGLGPTDSQYF. Written as DNA, the CDR3 is TGTGCCAGCAGCTTAGGGGTAGGGCTTGGTCCCACAGATTCGCAGTATTTT. Supplemented by reference TRBV11-2 and TRBJ2-3, the full variable domain reads EAGVAQSPRYKIIEKRQSVAFWCNPISGHATLYWYQQILGQGPKLLIQFQNNGVVDDSQLPKDRFSAERLKGVDSTLKIQPAKLEDSAVYLCASSLGVGLGPTDSQYFGPGTRLTVL.

This clonotype was counted at least ten times. The genes are TRBV13 and TRBJ2-2; no reliable D call. CDR3 length: 16 amino acids. Per germline, CDR1 PRHDT and CDR2 FYEKMQ (reference sequence). V was trimmed by 1 base and J by 1 base, leaving 10 bases between them. The CDR3 loop is CASSLVGRLNTGELFF. CDR3 sequence (DNA): TGTGCCAGCAGCTTAGTAGGGCGTTTGAACACCGGGGAGCTGTTTTTT. The full variable domain, its missing parts supplied by reference TRBV13 and TRBJ2-2, is AAGVIQSPRHLIKEKRETATLKCYPIPRHDTVYWYQQGPGQDPQFLISFYEKMQSDKGSIPDRFSAQQFSDYHSELNMSSLELGDSALYFCASSLVGRLNTGELFFGEGSRLTVL.

The rearrangement uses TRBV7-8 and TRBJ1-4, with TRBD1 matching over 7 bases. In germline, CDR1 is SGHVS, CDR2 FQNEAQ. V gave up 5 bases and J gave up 7 bases; unmatched junction bases: 16. The CDR3 extends over 17 amino acids. CDR3 sequence (DNA): TGTGCCAGCAGCCCCCCTGGGACAGTACGTCTTTTTGAAAAACTGTTTTTT. It codes for CASSPPGTVRLFEKLFF. Variable domain in full (rest from reference TRBV7-8 and TRBJ1-4): GAGVSQSPRYKVAKRGQDVALRCDPISGHVSLFWYQQALGQGPEFLTYFQNEAQLDKSGLPSDRFFAERPEGSVSTLKIQRTQQEDSAVYLCASSPPGTVRLFEKLFFGSGTQLSVL.

This clonotype was recorded only once. It may be a read error: a sequence one base away is much more abundant. This rearrangement joins TRBV29-1 to TRBJ2-7; D unresolved. Per germline, CDR1 SQVTM and CDR2 ANQGSEA. Trimming took off 1 base at V and 1 base at J, with 8 bases between the two ends. The CDR3 length is 13 residues. CDR3 amino acids: CSVEGSGSYEQYF. DNA for the CDR3: TGCAGCGTTGAAGGCTCCGGATCCTACGAGCAGTACTTC.

This clonotype was seen ten or more times. The chain carries TRBV27 and TRBJ1-5, with a weak D call TRBD1 (5 bases). V lost 2 bases to trimming and J lost 6 bases, with 11 bases between them. The CDR3 extends over 14 amino acids. Germline V gene data show CDR1 as MNHEY and CDR2 as SMNVEV (reference sequence). Here the CDR3 reads CASSLGGSRQPQHF. The DNA for the CDR3 is TGTGCCAGCAGTTTAGGGGGATCTCGTCAGCCCCAGCATTTT.

This clonotype occurred a few times. In DNA form, the CDR3 reads TGCGCCAGCAGCCAAGATCCCCACACTGAAGCTTTCTTT. It encodes CASSQDPHTEAFF. The chain combines TRBV4-3 with TRBJ1-1; D gene ambiguous. V shed 0 bases and J shed 3 bases, with 5 bases lying between them. CDR1 is LGHNA, CDR2 YSLEER, per germline. This CDR3 is built from 13 residues.

This clonotype has only a few counts. The chain is built from TRBV29-1 and TRBJ2-5, with 10 positions matching TRBD1. The CDR3 sequence is 18 residues long. Germline CDR1 reads SQVTM; CDR2 reads ANQGSEA. The junction had 16 bases not matched to a gene; V was cut back by 6 bases and J by 0 bases. This CDR3 is CSVRDRGPETGYQETQYF. CDR3 nucleotide sequence: TGCAGCGTGAGGGACAGGGGACCGGAGACAGGGTACCAAGAGACCCAGTACTTC.